This is a list of T cell receptor beta chains from one sample in a study of memory CD8 T cells in hepatitis C reinfection. This table comes from immunoSEQ multiplex PCR, and its TCRdb copy is limited to in-frame clones, with some not included. In the table there are more than 45,000 clones, roughly 89% of which are singletons. Sample: naive CD8+ T cells sorted from blood. The receptors were sampled from a man between 18 and 29 years old with hepatitis C virus infection. The CDR3 runs from the conserved cysteine through the conserved F or W. A D gene is named only where the DNA matches it firmly. The size field is filled for only some rows; it gives once, few, many or a size class.

D	V	size	J	CDR3	DNA
-	TRBV27	-	TRBJ2-6	CASSYRAGANVLTF	TGTGCCAGCAGTTACAGGGCTGGGGCCAACGTCCTGACTTTC
TRBD2	TRBV7-9	-	TRBJ2-1	CASRATSPSSYNEQFF	TGTGCCAGCAGGGCGACTAGCCCTAGCTCCTACAATGAGCAGTTCTTC
-	TRBV29-1	-	TRBJ2-1	CSVEGQAGFNEQFF	TGCAGCGTTGAAGGACAGGCCGGCTTCAATGAGCAGTTCTTC
-	TRBV29-1	-	TRBJ2-7	CSVPLDNYEQYF	TGCAGCGTCCCTTTGGACAACTACGAGCAGTACTTC
TRBD1	TRBV4-3	-	TRBJ1-1	CASSQEVTGVTEAFF	TGCGCCAGCAGCCAAGAGGTGACAGGGGTCACTGAAGCTTTCTTT
-	TRBV4-1	-	TRBJ2-1	CASSQDQGGNEQFF	TGCGCCAGCAGCCAAGATCAGGGTGGCAATGAGCAGTTCTTC
TRBD2	TRBV2	-	TRBJ2-7	CASSLTSGSPPSYEQYF	TGTGCCAGCAGCCTAACTAGCGGGAGTCCTCCCTCCTACGAGCAGTACTTC
-	TRBV7-2	-	TRBJ2-1	CASSFLGGPYNEQFF	TGTGCCAGCAGCTTCTTGGGCGGGCCTTACAATGAGCAGTTCTTC
TRBD1	TRBV27	-	TRBJ2-7	CASAGGFLEEQYF	TGTGCCAGCGCAGGGGGATTTCTTGAGGAGCAGTACTTC
-	TRBV7-9	few	TRBJ2-5	CASSLYGGDRETQYF	TGTGCCAGCAGCCTATACGGGGGGGACAGAGAGACCCAGTACTTC